Only one count was recorded for the clone carrying this T cell receptor beta chain. Its target is not known. This record belongs to a study of cytomegalovirus exposure and HLA in healthy donors. Study results and limitations: Most subjects' HLA-A and HLA-B alleles were reportedly predicted from TCR beta sequences.

60 Vbeta and 13 Jbeta primers were used in PCR. Generated by immunoSEQ multiplex PCR, the TCRdb table keeps only in-frame clones and is missing some. The sample yields over 90,000 clones, approximately 64% seen once. The specimen was PBMCs. This receptor was taken from a man aged 55 to 70 in good health and CMV-seronegative.

The CDR3 reads CASSQVMETQYF. The CDR3 bases are TGTGCCAGCAGCCAAGTCATGGAGACCCAGTACTTC. The V call is TRBV14, the J call TRBJ2-5; D is ambiguous. Trimming took off 1 base at V and 5 bases at J, with 5 bases between the two ends. Germline V gene sequence: CDR1 SGHDN, CDR2 FVKESK. The CDR3 length is 12 residues.